This record looks at one T cell receptor (beta chain) sequence and its context. This clone was detected once. Its antigen remains undetermined. No qualities accompany the bases; no much larger clone lies one base away. The junction shows trimming of 4 bases on V and 2 bases on J, plus 9 bases between the germline ends. Via the germline V gene, CDR1 is SGHTA and CDR2 FQGNSA. Counted from cysteine to valine, this CDR3 has 13 amino acids. Solely the CDR3 DNA is kept, with 39 bases framed from the first base. Receptor amplification or capture employed the immunoSEQ multiplex PCR assay. DNA from the cultured and isolated CD4+ T cells underwent TCR beta CDR3 sequencing. On the study's bioinformatics: The analysis removed non-productive TCR sequences, trimmed reads to the CDR3 region, and retained only CDR3s that were 7 or more amino acids long. The MANAFEST web app was used to identify antigen-specific clonotypes by comparing expansion in peptide wells with expansion in reference cultures. To count as positive, a clone had to show expansion at FDR<0.05 compared with the reference and with all other wells, an odds ratio above 5, and a frequency above 0.1% in two replicate wells. Clonotypes significantly expanded in SARS-CoV-2 spike wells and in at least one common cold coronavirus spike condition were defined as cross-reactive. CDR3 similarity was assessed by Levenshtein distance using the stringdist R package, and unrooted trees were constructed with ape in R 3.6.1. Drawn from immuneACCESS, this table holds only the in-frame rearrangements with V and J called that TCRdb kept. Clones are partly lost; checked studies trace under half to an unresolved V gene and leave the rest unexplained. The V and J calls and the clone size are those of that table, but D and trimming were determined from the DNA. Within this sample are about 69,000 clones, with under 80% of them counted one time only. 0.75% to 1% of the sample belongs to the ten largest clones.

The data belong to a study of vaccination effects on CD4 cells after COVID-19 (dated by TCRdb to 2022 to 2024). Some background on the complete study: Post-vaccine samples across the study were collected a median of 72 days after the second dose, with a range of 14 to 241. Cultures from other donors in the study were sequenced using the Oncomine TCR Beta short-read assay on an Illumina iSeq 100. The study compared SARS-CoV-2 spike-specific CD4+ TCR repertoires before and after mRNA vaccination in COVID-19 convalescent patients and infection-naive vaccine recipients. Altogether, around 11 COVID-19 convalescent patients and a few SARS-CoV-2-naive healthy vaccine recipients made up the full study. Overall results and qualifications from the work: Only a small number of convalescent patients were included, and no early post-infection timepoints were available, which limited the study. Among healthy vaccine recipients, nearly all vaccine-induced clones were SARS-CoV-2 mono-reactive, and only 1 of 255 was cross-reactive with common cold coronaviruses. Marked clonal contraction was observed in both infection-induced and vaccine-induced clones at late post-vaccination timepoints, consistent with waning T cell responses.

In the ViraFEST assay, PBMC were stimulated with viral peptide pools, and TCR sequencing was then used to find antigen-specific CD4+ T cell clonotypes based on their expansion. After roughly 11 days of culture, CD4+ T cells were isolated with the EasySep CD4+ T cell isolation kit. Each participant got two doses of an mRNA SARS-CoV-2 vaccine, either BNT162b2 or mRNA-1273. The absence of prior SARS-CoV-2 infection in healthy vaccine recipients was confirmed by negative nucleocapsid antibodies before and after vaccination. Some 2.2 million PBMC per well were cultured in IMDM with 5% human AB serum, 7.5 to 10 IU/ml IL-2 and gentamicin, plus 10 ug/ml peptides. Half of the culture medium was replaced with fresh IL-2-containing medium on days 3 and 7. Unless noted otherwise, every peptide stimulation condition was grown in triplicate wells. Using Ficoll-Paque Plus gradient centrifugation, PBMC were separated from whole blood and then either used fresh or cryopreserved at -140C. The spike proteins of SARS-CoV-2 and of the common cold coronaviruses HCoV-NL63, HCoV-OC43 and HCoV-229E were spanned by overlapping peptide pools. The QIAamp micro DNA kit was used to extract genomic DNA from the cultured CD4+ T cells.

The sequence derives from a human donor who received a COVID-19 vaccine. Here the sequenced sample was CD4+ T cells from PBMCs cultured with HCoV-OC43 spike peptides, taken after COVID-19 vaccination. The meaning of the sample's cell subset or site label: HCoV-OC43 spike overlapping peptide pool stimulation. Recombination linked TRBV7-2 to TRBJ2-7; a confident D gene designation cannot be given. The sequenced DNA: TGTGCCAGCAGCTCGCCCCCTACCTACGAGCAGTACGTC. Its coded protein is CASSSPPTYEQYV.